This TCR beta chain was observed in a study of cytomegalovirus exposure and HLA in healthy donors (dated by TCRdb to about 2017). Concerning the study at large: In an earlier analysis of approximately 640 of the donors, about 270 Gb of sequence data and approximately 120 million unique TCR beta sequences from about 179 million T cells were reported. Approximately 300 gigabases of sequencing data and approximately 91 million unique TCR sequences made up an early release that covered 640 HLA-typed donors. Of the 350 to 400 genotyped donors, 65% to 90% fell in the genetic ancestry cluster associated with self-reported Caucasian donors. The study aimed to test whether signatures of past pathogen exposure could be identified by cataloging public T cell receptors. The T cell repertoires of some 700 subjects were profiled by immunosequencing and related to cytomegalovirus serostatus. A separate validation cohort of about 110 different subjects was used in addition to the roughly 670-subject first cohort. To predict cytomegalovirus infection status, the study brought together high-throughput TCR immunosequencing, statistical association of individual TCRs with disease status, and machine learning. A later analysis re-examined previously published TCR beta repertoires from 600 to 700 donors and added high-resolution HLA genotyping to investigate patterns of TCR occurrence. Rather than using new phenotypic data, the later analysis identified candidate immune exposures from TCR beta sequences and from how often those sequences occurred across donors. An earlier analysis of 500 to 650 of the donors applied high-throughput TCR beta sequencing to assess whether each TCR beta V gene segment acted as functional or pseudogenic. Donor age, sex, ethnicity and CMV serostatus were compiled alongside the repertoire data. A later genetic analysis took genome-wide SNP genotypes for 398 of the 666 donors and used that subset as a discovery cohort. All discovery cohort repertoires had been generated using a single sequencing platform. Both class I and class II loci were covered by HLA typing, at four-digit resolution. The number of donors typed differed by locus, with roughly 620-630 for A, B, C, DRB1 and DQB1, around 560 for DQA1, under 610 for DPA1, and some 440 for DPB1. Roughly 5 DR-DQ haplotypes were handled as single units for association and clustering, since linkage in the cohort was strong. Among a few hundred genotyped donors of the cohort, an average of around 240,000 unique TCR beta nucleotide sequences were sequenced per donor, roughly 20% of them non-productive. The paper's findings and limits, for the study overall: In an earlier analysis of around 600 of the donors, most TCR beta V segments were observed in productive rearrangements about 87% or about 30% of the time, broadly matching IMGT annotations. The 87-base-pair reads could not distinguish some IMGT-functional V segments, including TRBV6-2 and TRBV6-3, so those segments were excluded. According to a later analysis, TCR association rates differed among HLA loci, with DRB1 alleles showing the most associated TCRs and HLA-C alleles showing the fewest. Across donors, most TCR sequences were observed very rarely, whereas some public TCRs were present in many individuals. An association between a missense DCLRE1C variant and V-gene and J-gene trimming of TCR beta chains was found in a later genetic analysis and replicated in an independent cohort. Sequencing depth was assumed to be roughly uniform across donors in the presence/absence analyses, though that assumption may not hold. When HLA alleles, especially DR and DQ, strongly co-occurred, attributing TCR associations to individual alleles was difficult. At a false discovery rate of 0.05, a later analysis linked around 17,000 TCR beta sequences to specific HLA alleles. In this cohort, only TCR beta chains were sequenced, and detectable features were limited by the absence of alpha or paired-chain data. According to the authors, the approach could potentially be generalized to other disease states and immunological phenotypes. Because HLA typing was unavailable for some donors at each locus, only the typed subset was used in association tests. Correlated functional status among segregating V segments might reflect linkage disequilibrium, but an unknown experimental factor could not be ruled out. In a later analysis, HLA-associated TCR beta chains showed more clonal expansion and lower generation probabilities than non-associated chains that were equally common. A group of highly shared sequence variants was considered likely to be a technical artifact of the sequencing pipeline. The study gave a list of under 200 TCR beta chains associated with cytomegalovirus. According to a later analysis, parvovirus B19, influenza, CMV and Epstein-Barr virus appeared linked to several top co-occurrence clusters. Because counts were too low, roughly 17 rarely observed V segments, including chromosome 9 orphons, were left out of the earlier analysis of approximately 580 of the donors. A further reported finding was that TCR beta sequences accurately predicted the HLA-A and HLA-B alleles for most subjects in the first cohort. According to a later analysis, most CMV-associated TCR beta chains appeared to be HLA-restricted, and the HLA associations seemed to be driven largely by CMV exposure. A few of the identified cytomegalovirus-associated TCR beta chains were confirmed in vitro to be specific for cytomegalovirus antigens. Cytomegalovirus status was reported to be diagnosed by the classifier with high specificity and sensitivity in both the original and validation cohorts. CMV serostatus was the only immune exposure information available for the cohort. Compared with the roughly 720-donor mean, donors in an Asian-associated ancestry cluster had fewer N-insertions in productive TCRs, according to a later genetic analysis.

The CDR3, from cysteine to phenylalanine, totals 13 residues. The only DNA kept is the CDR3, 39 bases in frame from the first base. V is cut by 9 bases and J by 1 base, and the space between the germline ends is 12 bases. Sequences MGHDK (CDR1) and SYGVNS (CDR2) are obtained from the germline V gene. The cohort consisted of some 730 healthy bone marrow donors. At the time of sampling, all cohort members were nominally healthy, though unrecorded immune exposures were likely present. The donor tested CMV seropositive, placing the donor among the 250 to 350 seropositive members of the cohort. Each donor provided a peripheral blood sample, and peripheral blood mononuclear cells were used for TCR beta sequencing. Genomic DNA was extracted from the blood cell samples with the Qiagen DNeasy Blood Extraction Kit. This clone was observed a handful of times. Its antigen has not been determined. No base quality values were provided; no much bigger clone lies one nucleotide off.

Libraries were built with the immunoSEQ multiplex PCR assay. For the multiplex PCR, a mixture combining 60 forward primers for TCR Vbeta segments and 13 reverse primers for TCR Jbeta segments was used. The CDR3 region of rearranged TCR beta genes was amplified from genomic DNA with a multiplex PCR assay. The Illumina HiSeq System was used to sequence the amplified TCR beta libraries as 87-base-pair reads. Processing in the source paper ran as follows. Across the 500 to 850 repertoires, a later analysis counted tens of millions of unique TCR beta chains, roughly 11 million of which were shared by at least two donors. Raw reads were error-corrected and collapsed into unique sequences by a nearest-neighbor algorithm in which closely related sequences were merged to remove PCR and sequencing errors. CDR3 sequences were aligned to IMGT reference sequences to assign V, D and J gene segments. For a sequence to be retained, a match of at least six nucleotides to both a V gene segment and a J gene segment was required. A rearrangement counted as productive if the CDR3 had no stop codons and remained in frame with V and J, and every other rearrangement counted as non-productive. Following IMGT convention, CDR3 was defined as the stretch from the second conserved V-encoded cysteine to the conserved J-encoded phenylalanine. Sequences without an unambiguous match to a single V gene segment were excluded from the earlier analysis of approximately 600 of the donors. An earlier analysis of 587 of the donors classified V segments as functional when productive rearrangements were above 56.7% and as segregating when the standard deviation between donors was above 5%. To diagnose cytomegalovirus status from the catalog of TCR beta chain sequences, a statistical classification framework was built. In a later analysis, TCR nucleotide sequences were compared against IMGT/GENE-DB human TR gene sequences so that V and J genes could be assigned. The TCRdist pipeline was used in a later analysis to assign CDR3 sequences and most-parsimonious VDJ recombination scenarios. In a later analysis, each TCR beta chain was defined by its CDR3 amino acid sequence together with its V-gene family, and reads without a unique V-gene family were excluded. To address suspected cross-contamination and a sequencing artifact, a later analysis removed approximately 600 highly shared, low-generation-probability nucleotide sequences. For each public chain, a later analysis derived a clonal expansion index from normalized ranks of inferred template counts within each repertoire. A later analysis computed generation probabilities with a VDJ recombination model fitted to out-of-frame rearrangements, and checked the results against IGoR. A later analysis scored TCR-TCR, TCR-HLA and TCR-CMV co-occurrence with hypergeometric tests, applying a repertoire-size bias correction to TCR pairs. False discovery rates were estimated in a later analysis by permuting HLA or CMV assignments 20 times. In a later analysis, co-occurring TCRs were grouped with DBSCAN, and TCRdist sequence similarity was added when clustering was performed within HLA-allele-positive subsets. For co-occurrence clustering, repertoires with fewer than 30,000 or more than 120,000 public chains were excluded, along with roughly 5 repertoires with anomalous nucleotide sharing. As stored in TCRdb, this immuneACCESS dataset retains in-frame rearrangements with V and J assigned. A fraction of the clones does not appear; measured against another copy, unresolved V genes explain less than half of the discrepancy, and the remainder lacks a known reason. The DNA was the basis for D and trimming; V, J and clone size are from that table. The sample table lists approximately 150,000 clones, around 80% of them with a count of one. Of the sample, 11% falls within the top ten clones.

This sequence was found in a man aged 18 to 35 in good health and CMV-seropositive. The chain employs TRBV25-1 and TRBJ1-1; TRBD1 is a weak D gene call, 5 bases matching. The sequenced sample was PBMCs. The sequence in DNA is TGTGCCAGTACTCGGGGGGGGAACACTGAAGCTTTCTTT. This gives the protein CASTRGGNTEAFF.